The TCR beta chain under discussion was sequenced for a study of blood T cells in healthy people across ages. Broader study findings: A greater number of naive CD4+ cells and higher diversity distinguished long-lived donors from aged donors. Roughly linear declines in TCR beta diversity per million T cells occurred with age. Diversity of TCR beta correlated strongly with naive T cell percentage. In the absence of known donor CMV status, changes in expanded clonotypes were possibly confounded.

The CDR3 runs to 13 residues. Germline V gives CDR1 SQVTM, CDR2 ANQGSEA. Trimming pared 6 bases from V and 0 bases from J, leaving 11 bases between. It was with a sample-barcoded 5' primer and a J-beta primer mix that a second PCR of roughly 6 to 12 cycles was run. Each CDR3 protein gets one entry after TCRdb re-called the 5' RACE reads with MiXCR. The sample records nearly 800,000 distinct CDR3 sequences, just over 55% being singletons. This clonotype was seen a few times. Its antigen is undetermined. Material for sequencing was blood. The receptor was isolated from a man in his forties in good health. The chain is built from TRBV29-1 and TRBJ1-2, with a weak D call TRBD1 (6 bases). CDR3 nucleotides: TGCAGCGTACGGAACAGGGCTAACTATGGCTACACCTTC. It codes for CSVRNRANYGYTF.